This T cell receptor (beta chain) comes out of a study of cytomegalovirus exposure and HLA in healthy donors. Both 60 Vbeta primers and 13 Jbeta primers went into the PCR. Libraries were prepared by immunoSEQ multiplex PCR; TCRdb keeps only in-frame clonotypes and omits some of them. The sample has some 40,000 clones, over 70% seen once. Germline V gene data show CDR1 as MNHNS and CDR2 as SASEGT. With V trimmed by 7 bases and J by 2 bases, 4 bases remained unmatched. The length of the CDR3 is 15 residues. A note on this clone: Its matching antigen is unknown.

Overall study results and limits: Later work found most CMV-associated TCR beta chains apparently HLA-restricted. TCR beta V- and J-gene trimming was later associated with a missense DCLRE1C variant. Per a later analysis, HLA-associated TCR beta chains showed more clonal expansion than other, equally common TCR beta chains. An analysis done earlier found most TCR beta V segments productive about 87% or about 30% of the time.

This sequence was found in a man aged 50-59 years in good health and CMV-seronegative. The chain is built from TRBV6-1 and TRBJ2-6, with 8 bases that match TRBD1. Input material: PBMCs. The CDR3 loop is CASTPGGTGANVLTF. The CDR3 nucleotides are TGTGCCAGCACCCCAGGGGGCACTGGGGCCAACGTCCTGACTTTC.